One and the same sample provided the 10 T cell receptor beta chains below, sequenced in a study of cytomegalovirus exposure and HLA in healthy donors. The PCR contained 60 Vbeta and 13 Jbeta primers. Measured with immunoSEQ multiplex PCR; TCRdb has only the in-frame clones, and not every one. This sample carries about 200,000 clones, with about 0.74% going to the ten biggest clones. The sequencing input was PBMCs. The origin of the receptors is a boy younger than 18 in good health and CMV-seronegative.

The rearrangement links TRBV7-9 to TRBJ1-2, with 7 bases lining up with TRBD1. Germline lookup yields CDR1 SEHNR and CDR2 FQNEAQ (reference sequence). V dropped 2 bases and J dropped 6; count of bases not matched to a gene: 15. This CDR3 spans 17 amino acids. This CDR3 reads CASSLRGSGRGIDGYTF. Written as DNA, the CDR3 is TGTGCCAGCAGCTTAAGGGGGAGCGGCAGGGGGATCGATGGCTACACCTTC.

Turning to this clone: Other DNA sequences in this sample translate to the same CDR3. The V gene is TRBV5-1, the J gene TRBJ2-1, with 8 bases lining up with TRBD2. This CDR3 has 16 residues. Losses at the gene ends were 2 bases for V and 6 bases for J; bases not matched to a gene: 10. In germline, CDR1 is SGHRS, CDR2 YFSETQ. CDR3 region: CASSLPPGGPGNEQFF. Written as DNA, the CDR3 is TGCGCCAGCAGCTTACCCCCGGGGGGGCCGGGCAATGAGCAGTTCTTC.

The chain joins TRBV15 to TRBJ2-4; D is unclear. V lost 0 bases, J lost 0 bases, and 15 bases lay in between. The CDR3 has 18 amino acids. The germline gives CDR1 LNHNV, CDR2 YYDKDF (reference sequence). CDR3 sequence: CATSRDRLLVTAKNIQYF. DNA for the CDR3: TGTGCCACCAGCAGAGATCGACTCCTGGTGACAGCCAAAAACATTCAGTACTTC.

CDR3 nucleotides: TGCGCCAGCAGCTTGCTTGCAACTAATGAAAAACTGTTTTTT. Translating it yields CASSLLATNEKLFF. The V gene is TRBV5-1, the J gene TRBJ1-4; D ambiguous. The CDR3 runs to 14 residues. Per germline, CDR1 SGHRS and CDR2 YFSETQ. With 1 base removed from V and 0 bases from J, the gap between germline ends came to 4 bases.

The chain couples TRBV14 to TRBJ2-1; tentatively, D is TRBD2 (6 bases). Germline CDR1 and CDR2: SGHDN and FVKESK. V lost 4 bases to trimming and J lost 5 bases, with 18 bases between them. This CDR3 is 16 amino acids long. The CDR3 sequence: CASSPRAGITDNEQFF. DNA for the CDR3: TGTGCCAGCAGCCCCCGGGCGGGGATCACGGACAATGAGCAGTTCTTC.

The CDR3 protein is CASSKEAGYEQYF. The CDR3 DNA reads as TGTGCCAGCAGTAAAGAGGCAGGGTACGAGCAGTACTTC. The chain has TRBV7-6 and TRBJ2-7; weak D call: TRBD1 (5 bases). Trimming took 6 bases from V and 4 from J, leaving 13 bases between them. The CDR3 has 13 amino acids. CDR1 and CDR2 (germline): SGHVS, FNYEAQ. Full variable domain (rest looked up from reference TRBV7-6 and TRBJ2-7): GAGVSQSPRYKVTKRGQDVALRCDPISGHVSLYWYRQALGQGPEFLTYFNYEAQQDKSGLPNDRFSAERPEGSISTLTIQRTEQRDSAMYRCASSKEAGYEQYFGPGTRLTVT.

The J gene is TRBJ2-7, the V gene TRBV4-1, with TRBD1 matching 11 bases. In germline, CDR1 is MGHRA, CDR2 YSYEKL. Unmatched junction bases numbered 30, after V lost 5 bases and J lost 6 bases. The CDR3 totals 22 residues. The DNA for the CDR3 is TGCGCCAGCAGCTCAGGCGAAATCGGGCTCGGACAGGGGGCAACTTCTGAGGGCGAGCAGTACTTC. This gives the protein CASSSGEIGLGQGATSEGEQYF.

The J gene is TRBJ1-2, the V gene TRBV29-1, with 11 bases lining up with TRBD1. Germline trimming cut 5 bases from V and 3 bases from J; bases unmatched to any gene: 2. CDR1 is SQVTM and CDR2 is ANQGSEA in the germline V gene. This CDR3 has 13 amino acids. The CDR3 reads CSVRDRGDYGYTF. CDR3 in DNA: TGCAGCGTTAGGGACAGGGGGGACTATGGCTACACCTTC.

The J gene is TRBJ1-2, the V gene TRBV27, with 9 bases that match TRBD1. Per the germline V gene, CDR1 is MNHEY and CDR2 is SMNVEV (reference sequence). The CDR3 has 16 amino acids. With V trimmed by 2 bases and J by 2 bases, 6 bases remained unmatched. The CDR3 DNA is TGTGCCAGCAGTTTAGCCCCCGGGACAGGGAACTATGGCTACACCTTC. Protein sequence: CASSLAPGTGNYGYTF.

J is TRBJ1-4 and V is TRBV28; TRBD1 matches 9 bases. V dropped 1 base and J dropped 8; count of bases not matched to a gene: 11. From germline, CDR1 is MDHEN and CDR2 SYDVKM. CDR3 size: 17 residues. The chain's CDR3 is CASSLLGRGQGGEKLFF. DNA for the CDR3: TGTGCCAGCAGTTTATTGGGCAGGGGACAGGGAGGCGAAAAACTGTTTTTT.